The sequence of this T cell receptor (beta chain) was determined in a study of shared clonotypes between healthy human individuals. Looking at the study overall: The donor group consisted of two women and a few men, aged 18 to 49. Three CD4 naive, three CD4 memory, two CD8 naive and one CD8 memory plate were used per donor. Study findings and constraints: Sorted-subset sequencing was shown by rarefaction to be incomplete despite large depth.

Clones were read by immunoSEQ multiplex PCR, and TCRdb kept only the in-frame ones, dropping some. The sample has approximately 1,500,000 clones, roughly 95% seen once. CD45RA-negative memory and CD45RA+ naive subsets were split from the CD4+ cells. This CDR3 is 14 amino acids long. Germline CDR1 ENHRY, CDR2 SYGVKD. V lost 2 bases to trimming and J lost 6 bases; unmatched junction nucleotides: 4. Regarding this clone: Antigen unknown.

The sequence came from a man aged 25-40 years in good health. The sequencing sample was made of naive CD4+ T cells sorted from blood. Subset of the sample: CD45RA+ positively selected. The J gene is TRBJ2-3, the V gene TRBV10-3; 8 bases align to TRBD1. CDR3 region: CAISERTGLDTQYF. The CDR3 DNA follows: TGTGCCATCAGTGAGCGGACAGGGTTGGATACGCAGTATTTT.